The source of this T cell receptor (beta chain) is a study of Ad26.COV2.S vaccination and SARS-CoV-2 variants. Concerning this clone: The antigen is not known.

Germline V gene sequence: CDR1 PRHDT, CDR2 FYEKMQ (reference sequence). The junction had 1 base not matched to a gene; V was cut back by 1 base and J by 0 bases. CDR3 length equals 16 residues. Profiled with immunoSEQ multiplex PCR; TCRdb holds only in-frame clones, not every one. In the table there are just over 350,000 clones, about 92% of which are singletons. Study-wide points: Vaccinated and placebo-treated recipients had similar non-spike TCR breadth. Measurements of TCR breadth and depth may have given underestimates of the total T cell responses. Marked by substantial breadth, spike-specific CD8+ and CD4+ T cell responses were reportedly seen after vaccination.

The rearrangement uses TRBV13 and TRBJ2-2; 8 nucleotides agree with TRBD1. The sample in question was peripheral blood, obtained after recovery from COVID-19. This clonotype originated in a human donor who had recovered from COVID-19. For the CDR3, the DNA is TGTGCCAGCAGCTTAGAGACAGGGGCGAACACCGGGGAGCTGTTTTTT. Translated: CASSLETGANTGELFF.